This record concerns one TCR beta chain sequence. What it binds is not known. cDNA libraries for TRB were generated by 5' RACE incorporating UMI labels. TCRdb reanalyzed the 5' RACE reads, giving one entry per CDR3 protein sequence and no DNA. This sample lists about 130,000 distinct CDR3 sequences; its ten largest clones have 0.45% to 0.6%. The record originates from a study of CXCR3-negative and CXCR3-positive naive CD8 T cells. This CDR3 spans 16 amino acids. The germline CDR1 and CDR2 sequences are MNHNS and SASEGT. Study findings and constraints: Much lower diversity was found in memory CD8+ cells, while both naive subsets had comparably high diversity.

V usage is TRBV6-1 and J usage is TRBJ2-1; absent DNA, TCRdb's TRBD1 call cannot be checked. This sequence originates from a human donor in good health. Some clones in this sample may be carry-over from other donors' samples. Source material: naive CXCR3- CD8+ T cells from blood. The subset here: CD45RO-CCR7+CD27+CD95- naive CD8+ T cells lacking CXCR3 (TNR3-). The CDR3 loop is CASSYEEDRVWIGQFF.